This T cell receptor (beta chain) was identified during a study of CD8+CD57+ T cells in acquired aplastic anemia. For CDR3 and TCR beta VDJ profiling, genomic DNA was the template used. TCRdb analysed the reads with MiXCR anew, one entry per CDR3 protein. The sample includes 120,000 or so distinct CDR3 sequences, almost 40% of them seen just once. The trim removed 3 bases at V and 2 bases at J, leaving 11 bases unmatched. The CDR3 is made up of 16 amino acids. CDR1 and CDR2 (germline): SQVTM, ANQGSEA. The patients chosen for sequencing had shown expansion of CD8+CD57+ cells (detected by flow cytometry).

The sequence was obtained from a human donor with aplastic anemia. The rearrangement joins TRBV29-1 to TRBJ2-3, with 7 nucleotides matching TRBD2. Sequenced input: sorted CD4+, CD8+, or CD8+CD57+ T cells (not recorded which) from PBMCs. The CDR3 spells CSVDGSGGADTDTQYF. CDR3 nucleotide sequence: TGCAGCGTTGACGGATCGGGGGGAGCCGACACAGATACGCAGTATTTT.